This T cell receptor beta chain comes out of a study of identical twins. General study findings and limits: The same donors were not followed; conclusions instead depended on cross-sectional statistical analysis. Model-predicted out-of-frame TCR alpha sharing fell below observed values in monozygotic twins. Fewer insertions characterized abundant cord blood beta clonotypes, whereas memory repertoires showed none.

Germline values: CDR1 SQVTM, CDR2 ANQGSEA. This CDR3 comprises 13 residues. This clonotype appeared a few times. Its antigen is undetermined. Just one base apart from a much larger clone, this may be a read error. Each cDNA held unique molecular identifiers, and template switching gave it a universal primer site. Each CDR3 protein gets one entry after TCRdb re-called the 5' RACE reads with MiXCR. The sample lists about 1.7 million distinct CDR3 sequences, 32% occurring once. Sequences were obtained from cord blood. This chain links TRBV29-1 with TRBJ2-5; D unresolved. The J call could be wrong; TRBJ2-1 is a better fit for the DNA end. This TCR was recovered from a newborn girl in good health. The CDR3 sequence: CSVLPQFQETQFF. The CDR3 nucleotides are TGCAGCGTTTTGCCACAGTTCCAAGAGACCCAGTTCTTC.